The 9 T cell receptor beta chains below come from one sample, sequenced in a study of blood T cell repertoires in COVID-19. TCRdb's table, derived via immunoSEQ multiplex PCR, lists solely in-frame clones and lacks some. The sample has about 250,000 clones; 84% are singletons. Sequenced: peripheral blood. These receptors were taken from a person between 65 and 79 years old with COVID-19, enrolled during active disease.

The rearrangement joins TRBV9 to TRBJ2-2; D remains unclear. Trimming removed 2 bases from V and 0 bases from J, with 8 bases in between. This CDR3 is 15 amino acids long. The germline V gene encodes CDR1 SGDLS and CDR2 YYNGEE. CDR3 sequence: CASSVAASNTGELFF. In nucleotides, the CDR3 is TGTGCCAGCAGCGTTGCGGCCTCGAACACCGGGGAGCTGTTTTTT.

Here the CDR3 reads CASPSPGGNTEAFF. CDR3 bases: TGTGCCAGCCCGAGCCCCGGGGGTAACACTGAAGCTTTCTTT. This rearrangement joins TRBV28 to TRBJ1-1; D perhaps matches TRBD1 (5 bases). Between the trimmed V and J ends, which lost 8 bases and 2 bases, there was a span of 15 bases. This CDR3 has 14 amino acids. Germline assignment: CDR1 MDHEN and CDR2 SYDVKM.

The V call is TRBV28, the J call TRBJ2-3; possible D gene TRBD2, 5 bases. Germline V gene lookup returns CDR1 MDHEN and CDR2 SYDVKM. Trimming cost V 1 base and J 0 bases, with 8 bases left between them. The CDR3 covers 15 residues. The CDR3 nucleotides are TGTGCCAGCAGTTTATTGGGCGGGAGCACAGATACGCAGTATTTT. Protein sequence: CASSLLGGSTDTQYF.

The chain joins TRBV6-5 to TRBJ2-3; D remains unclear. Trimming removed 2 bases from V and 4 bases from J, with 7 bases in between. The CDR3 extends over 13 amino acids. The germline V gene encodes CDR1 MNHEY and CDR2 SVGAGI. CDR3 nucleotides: TGTGCCAGCAGTTACACGGTCCCAGATACGCAGTATTTT. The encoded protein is CASSYTVPDTQYF.

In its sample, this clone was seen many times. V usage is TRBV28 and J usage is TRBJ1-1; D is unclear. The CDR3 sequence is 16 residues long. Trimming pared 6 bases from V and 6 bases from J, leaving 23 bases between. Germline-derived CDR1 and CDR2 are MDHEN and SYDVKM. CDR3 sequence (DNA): TGTGCCAGCAGCAAAATCCGACTACGAGGGTCCCCTGAAGCTTTCTTT. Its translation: CASSKIRLRGSPEAFF.

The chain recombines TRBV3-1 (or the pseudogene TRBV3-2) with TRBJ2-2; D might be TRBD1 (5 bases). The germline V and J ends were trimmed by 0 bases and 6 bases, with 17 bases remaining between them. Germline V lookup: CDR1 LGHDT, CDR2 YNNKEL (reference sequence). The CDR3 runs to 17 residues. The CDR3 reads CASSQEKGPVRAGELFF. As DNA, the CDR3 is TGTGCCAGCAGCCAAGAAAAGGGGCCGGTCCGGGCCGGGGAGCTGTTTTTT.

The CDR3 spells CASSLALTGGYTF. The CDR3 DNA follows: TGTGCCAGCAGCTTAGCATTGACGGGTGGCTACACCTTC. The gene calls are TRBV7-8 and TRBJ1-2; unclear D gene. Germline V gives CDR1 SGHVS, CDR2 FQNEAQ. The CDR3 runs to 13 residues. V was pared by 0 bases and J by 7 bases, with 9 bases between.

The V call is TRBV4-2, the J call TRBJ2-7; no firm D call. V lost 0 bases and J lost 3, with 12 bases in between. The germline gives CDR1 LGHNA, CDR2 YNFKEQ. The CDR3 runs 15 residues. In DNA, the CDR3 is TGTGCCAGCAGCCAAGAGACTGACTCGAACTACGAGCAGTACTTC. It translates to CASSQETDSNYEQYF.

CDR3 residues: CASSQEIGDQPQHF. The CDR3 DNA follows: TGTGCCAGCAGCCAAGAGATAGGGGATCAGCCCCAGCATTTT. V and J are TRBV4-2 and TRBJ1-5; a possible D gene is TRBD1 (5 bases). This CDR3 has 14 amino acids. The V and J ends lost 0 bases and 5 bases respectively, with 8 bases between them. Per the germline V gene, CDR1 is LGHNA and CDR2 is YNFKEQ.